The 5 T cell receptor beta chains below all came from one sample that was sequenced in a study of blood T cell repertoires in COVID-19. Data came from immunoSEQ multiplex PCR; TCRdb stores just in-frame clones and leaves some out. The sample records roughly 97,000 clones, 91% being singletons. What was sequenced was peripheral blood. The receptors stem from a human donor in a cohort sampled during active COVID-19.

The rearrangement joins TRBV9 to TRBJ1-2; D ambiguous. The germline CDR1 and CDR2 sequences are SGDLS and YYNGEE. The CDR3 runs to 13 residues. V was shortened by 4 bases and J by 6 bases, with 13 bases between the two germline ends. CDR3: CASSLRERNGYTF. The CDR3 bases are TGTGCCAGCAGCCTAAGAGAGAGAAATGGCTACACCTTC.

The V call is TRBV3-1 (or the pseudogene TRBV3-2), the J call TRBJ2-7; D ambiguous. Between the trimmed V and J ends, which lost 0 bases and 12 bases, there was a span of 15 bases. Germline assignment: CDR1 LGHDT and CDR2 YNNKEL (reference sequence). The CDR3 loop spans 13 amino acids. CDR3 sequence: CASSQDGMAVMYF. CDR3 DNA sequence: TGTGCCAGCAGCCAAGATGGAATGGCGGTGATGTACTTC.

The chain is built from TRBV18 and TRBJ2-7; TRBD1 matches at 9 bases. The CDR3 spans 16 residues. The V segment lost 2 bases and the J segment 3 bases; nucleotides outside the gene matches: 8. CDR1 is KGHSH and CDR2 is LQKENI in the germline V gene. CDR3 loop: CASSPGTGFSLYEQYF. Here the CDR3 DNA reads TGTGCCAGCTCACCAGGGACAGGGTTTTCGCTCTACGAGCAGTACTTC.

This clone was picked up one time. This chain uses TRBV19 with TRBJ1-1; D call uncertain. Germline V gives CDR1 LNHDA, CDR2 SQIVND (reference sequence). Trimming cost V 7 bases and J 0 bases, with 15 bases left between them. The CDR3 is 15 amino acids. CDR3 DNA sequence: TGTGCCAGTACAGAGGAGGGCTTTGTGAACACTGAAGCTTTCTTT. Encoded protein: CASTEEGFVNTEAFF.

The chain combines TRBV28 with TRBJ2-7; TRBD2 aligns across 8 bases. The CDR3 totals 14 residues. Germline CDR1 MDHEN, CDR2 SYDVKM. V trimming: 2 bases; J trimming: 5 bases; junction bases outside the gene matches: 5. The chain's CDR3 is CASSLIGREHEQYF. CDR3 bases: TGTGCCAGCAGTTTAATCGGGAGGGAGCACGAGCAGTACTTC.